This TCR beta chain was sequenced in a study of CD8+ T cells in alopecia areata. Deletions cut 10 bases from V and 5 bases from J, with 15 bases between. Looked up from germline, CDR1 is SGHDT and CDR2 is YYEEEE. CDR3 length: 13 amino acids. The treatment was: oral pan-JAK inhibitor, 5-10 mg twice daily. Following RNA extraction, reverse transcription yielded cDNA that acted as the sequencing template. The assay was immunoSEQ multiplex PCR, and TCRdb's table has in-frame clones only and misses some. The repertoire has 110,000 to 150,000 clones, roughly 80% of them found once; the top ten carry approximately 25%.

The rearrangement uses TRBV5-6 and TRBJ2-2; D is possibly TRBD2 (5 bases). The TCR originated in a human donor with alopecia areata. The sequencing here drew on CD8+ T cells sorted from blood, taken at week 4, from a patient treated with tofacitinib. CDR3 region: CAARDRATGELFF. The CDR3 DNA reads TGTGCCGCGAGGGATCGGGCGACCGGGGAGCTGTTTTTT.